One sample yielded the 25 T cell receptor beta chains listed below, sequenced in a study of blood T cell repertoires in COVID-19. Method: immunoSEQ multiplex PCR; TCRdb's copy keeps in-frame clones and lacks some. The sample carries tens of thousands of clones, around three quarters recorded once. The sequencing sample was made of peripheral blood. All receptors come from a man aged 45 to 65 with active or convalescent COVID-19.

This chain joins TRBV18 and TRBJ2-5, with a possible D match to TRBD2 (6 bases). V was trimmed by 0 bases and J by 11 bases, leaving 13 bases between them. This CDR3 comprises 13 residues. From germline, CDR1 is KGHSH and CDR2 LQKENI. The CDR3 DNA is TGTGCCAGCTCACCACCGGGCGGACTATCTCAGTACTTC. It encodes CASSPPGGLSQYF.

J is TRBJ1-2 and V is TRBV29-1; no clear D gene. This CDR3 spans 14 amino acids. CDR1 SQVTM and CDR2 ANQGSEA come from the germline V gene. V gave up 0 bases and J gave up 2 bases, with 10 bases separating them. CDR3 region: CSVEDREVNYGYTF. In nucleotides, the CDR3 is TGCAGCGTTGAAGATCGGGAGGTAAACTATGGCTACACCTTC.

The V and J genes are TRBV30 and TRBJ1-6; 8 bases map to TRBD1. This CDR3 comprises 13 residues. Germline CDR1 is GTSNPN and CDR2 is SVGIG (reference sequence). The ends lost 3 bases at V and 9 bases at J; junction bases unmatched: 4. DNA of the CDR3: TGTGCCTGGAGGTACAGGGGGTCTTCACCCCTCCACTTT. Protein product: CAWRYRGSSPLHF.

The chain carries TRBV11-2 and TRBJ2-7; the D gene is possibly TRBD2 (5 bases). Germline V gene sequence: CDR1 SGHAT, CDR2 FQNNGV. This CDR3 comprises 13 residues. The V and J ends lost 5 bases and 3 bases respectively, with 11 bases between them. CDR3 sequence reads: CASSEVEGYEQYF. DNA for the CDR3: TGTGCCAGCAGCGAAGTCGAGGGCTACGAGCAGTACTTC. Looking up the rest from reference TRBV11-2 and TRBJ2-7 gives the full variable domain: EAGVAQSPRYKIIEKRQSVAFWCNPISGHATLYWYQQILGQGPKLLIQFQNNGVVDDSQLPKDRFSAERLKGVDSTLKIQPAKLEDSAVYLCASSEVEGYEQYFGPGTRLTVT.

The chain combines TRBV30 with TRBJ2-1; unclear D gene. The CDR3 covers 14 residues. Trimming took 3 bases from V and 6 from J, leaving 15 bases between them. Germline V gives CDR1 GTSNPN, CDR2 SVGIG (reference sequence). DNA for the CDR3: TGTGCCTGGAGGCGGCTGCCGGAGATCAATGAGCAGTTCTTC. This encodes CAWRRLPEINEQFF. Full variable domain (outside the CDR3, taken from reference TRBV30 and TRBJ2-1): SQTIHQWPATLVQPVGSPLSLECTVEGTSNPNLYWYRQAAGRGLQLLFYSVGIGQISSEVPQNLSASRPQDRQFILSSKKLLLSDSGFYLCAWRRLPEINEQFFGPGTRLTVL.

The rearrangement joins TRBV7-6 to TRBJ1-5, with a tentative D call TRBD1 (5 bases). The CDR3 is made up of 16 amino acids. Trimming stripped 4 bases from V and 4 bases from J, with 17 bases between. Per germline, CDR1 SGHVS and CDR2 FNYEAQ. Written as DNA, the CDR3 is TGTGCCAGCAGCTGCCCGGGACTGAGGTCGAATCAGCCCCAGCATTTT. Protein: CASSCPGLRSNQPQHF.

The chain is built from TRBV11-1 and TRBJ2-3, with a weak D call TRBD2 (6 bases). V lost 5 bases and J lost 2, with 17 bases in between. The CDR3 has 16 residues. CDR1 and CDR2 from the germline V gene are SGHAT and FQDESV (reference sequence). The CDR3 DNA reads TGTGCCAGCAGCCCGGCGTGGCGGGGAGACACAGATACGCAGTATTTT. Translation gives CASSPAWRGDTDTQYF. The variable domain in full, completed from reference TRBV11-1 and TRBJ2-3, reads EAEVAQSPRYKITEKSQAVAFWCDPISGHATLYWYRQILGQGPELLVQFQDESVVDDSQLPKDRFSAERLKGVDSTLKIQPAELGDSAMYLCASSPAWRGDTDTQYFGPGTRLTVL.

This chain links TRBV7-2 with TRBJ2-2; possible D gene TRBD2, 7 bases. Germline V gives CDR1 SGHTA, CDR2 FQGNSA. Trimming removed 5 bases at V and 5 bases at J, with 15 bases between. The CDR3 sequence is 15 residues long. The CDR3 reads CASSPRGAATGELFF. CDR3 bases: TGTGCCAGCAGCCCCCGGGGGGCGGCGACCGGGGAGCTGTTTTTT.

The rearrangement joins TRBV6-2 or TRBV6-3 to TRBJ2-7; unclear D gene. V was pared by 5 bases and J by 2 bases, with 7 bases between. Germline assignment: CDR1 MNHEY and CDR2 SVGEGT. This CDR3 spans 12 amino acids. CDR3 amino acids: CASSPLAYEQYF. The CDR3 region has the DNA TGTGCCAGCAGTCCCTTAGCCTACGAGCAGTACTTC.

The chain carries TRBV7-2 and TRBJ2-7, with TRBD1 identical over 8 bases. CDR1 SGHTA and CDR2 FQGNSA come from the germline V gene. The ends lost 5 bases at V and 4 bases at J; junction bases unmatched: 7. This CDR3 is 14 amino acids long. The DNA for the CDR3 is TGTGCCAGCAGCCCTGACAGGGGTCGGTACGAGCAGTACTTC. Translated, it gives CASSPDRGRYEQYF.

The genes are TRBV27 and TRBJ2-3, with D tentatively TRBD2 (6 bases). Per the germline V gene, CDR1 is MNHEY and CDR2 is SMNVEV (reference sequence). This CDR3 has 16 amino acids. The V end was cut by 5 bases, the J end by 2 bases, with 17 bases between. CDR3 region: CASSPSAGAYTDTQYF. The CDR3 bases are TGTGCCAGCAGTCCGTCAGCGGGCGCCTACACAGATACGCAGTATTTT.

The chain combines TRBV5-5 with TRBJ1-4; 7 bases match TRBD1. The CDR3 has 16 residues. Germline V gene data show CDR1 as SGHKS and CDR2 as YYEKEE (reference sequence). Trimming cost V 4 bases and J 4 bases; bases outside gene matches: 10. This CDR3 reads CASSRIIRGSNEKLFF. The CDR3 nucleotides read TGTGCCAGCAGCCGGATAATCAGGGGGAGTAATGAAAAACTGTTTTTT.

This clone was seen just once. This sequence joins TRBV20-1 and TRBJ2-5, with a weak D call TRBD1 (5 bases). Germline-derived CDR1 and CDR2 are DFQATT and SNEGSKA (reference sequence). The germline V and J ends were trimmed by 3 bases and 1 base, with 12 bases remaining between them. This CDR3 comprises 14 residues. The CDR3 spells CSASTGAGQETQYF. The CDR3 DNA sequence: TGCAGTGCTAGTACTGGGGCCGGCCAAGAGACCCAGTACTTC.

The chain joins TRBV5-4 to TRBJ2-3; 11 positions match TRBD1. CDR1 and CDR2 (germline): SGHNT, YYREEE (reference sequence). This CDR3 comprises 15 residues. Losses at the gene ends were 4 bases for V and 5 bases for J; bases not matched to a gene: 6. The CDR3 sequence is CASSPGQGAVDTQYF. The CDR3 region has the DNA TGTGCCAGCAGCCCAGGACAGGGGGCGGTAGATACGCAGTATTTT.

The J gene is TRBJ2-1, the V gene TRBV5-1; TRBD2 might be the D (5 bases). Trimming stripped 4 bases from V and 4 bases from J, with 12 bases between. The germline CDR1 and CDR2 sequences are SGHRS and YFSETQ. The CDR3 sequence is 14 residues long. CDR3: CASSGGLAYNEQFF. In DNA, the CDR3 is TGCGCCAGCAGCGGCGGACTGGCGTACAATGAGCAGTTCTTC.

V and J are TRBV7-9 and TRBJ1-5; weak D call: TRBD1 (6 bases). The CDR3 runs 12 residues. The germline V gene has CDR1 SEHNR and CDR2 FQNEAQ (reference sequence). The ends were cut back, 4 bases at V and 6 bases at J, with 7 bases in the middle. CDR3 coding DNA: TGTGCCAGCAGCTCAGGGGTTCAGCCCCAGCATTTT. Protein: CASSSGVQPQHF.

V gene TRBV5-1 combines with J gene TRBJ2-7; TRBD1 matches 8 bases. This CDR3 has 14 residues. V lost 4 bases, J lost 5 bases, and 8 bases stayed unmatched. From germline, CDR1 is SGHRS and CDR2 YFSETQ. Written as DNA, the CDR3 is TGCGCCAGCAGCCCCGGACAGGGCACCGACGAGCAGTACTTC. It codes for CASSPGQGTDEQYF.

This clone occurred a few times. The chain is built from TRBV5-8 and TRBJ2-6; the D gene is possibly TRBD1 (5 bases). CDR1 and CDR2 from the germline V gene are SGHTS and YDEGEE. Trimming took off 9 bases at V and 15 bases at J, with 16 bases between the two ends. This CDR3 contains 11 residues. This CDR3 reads CATPQTGALTF. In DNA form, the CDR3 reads TGTGCCACACCTCAAACAGGTGCCCTGACTTTC.

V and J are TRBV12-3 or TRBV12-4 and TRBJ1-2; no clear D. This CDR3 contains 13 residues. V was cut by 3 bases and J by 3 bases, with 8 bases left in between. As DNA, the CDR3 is TGTGCCAGCAGTTTTGGGCCGGACTATGGCTACACCTTC. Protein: CASSFGPDYGYTF.

CDR3 sequence reads: CASSARDTGNTIYF. In DNA form, the CDR3 reads TGTGCCAGCAGCGCTCGGGACACTGGAAACACCATATATTTT. The chain uses TRBV9 and TRBJ1-3, with a possible D match to TRBD1 (6 bases). Trimming removed 3 bases from V and 2 bases from J, with 9 bases in between. This CDR3 region has 14 residues. CDR1 is SGDLS, CDR2 YYNGEE, per germline.

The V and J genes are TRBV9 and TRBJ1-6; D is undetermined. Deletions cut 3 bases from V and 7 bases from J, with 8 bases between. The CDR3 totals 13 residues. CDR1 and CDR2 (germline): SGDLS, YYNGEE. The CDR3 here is CASSALENSPLHF. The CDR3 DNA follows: TGTGCCAGCAGCGCCTTAGAGAATTCACCCCTCCACTTT.

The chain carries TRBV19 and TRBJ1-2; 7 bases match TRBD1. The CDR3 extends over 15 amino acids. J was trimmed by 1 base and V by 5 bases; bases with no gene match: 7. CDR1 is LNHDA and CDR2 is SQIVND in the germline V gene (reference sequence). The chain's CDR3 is CASSPKQGHNYGYTF. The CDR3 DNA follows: TGTGCCAGTAGTCCCAAACAGGGGCATAACTATGGCTACACCTTC. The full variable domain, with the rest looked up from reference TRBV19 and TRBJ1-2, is DGGITQSPKYLFRKEGQNVTLSCEQNLNHDAMYWYRQDPGQGLRLIYYSQIVNDFQKGDIAEGYSVSREKKESFPLTVTSAQKNPTAFYLCASSPKQGHNYGYTFGSGTRLTVV.

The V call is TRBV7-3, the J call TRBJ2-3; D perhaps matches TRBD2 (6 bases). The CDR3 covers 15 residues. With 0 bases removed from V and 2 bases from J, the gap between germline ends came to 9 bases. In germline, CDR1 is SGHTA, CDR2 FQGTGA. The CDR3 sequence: CASSLTGLTTDTQYF. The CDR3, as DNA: TGTGCCAGCAGCTTAACGGGACTGACCACAGATACGCAGTATTTT.

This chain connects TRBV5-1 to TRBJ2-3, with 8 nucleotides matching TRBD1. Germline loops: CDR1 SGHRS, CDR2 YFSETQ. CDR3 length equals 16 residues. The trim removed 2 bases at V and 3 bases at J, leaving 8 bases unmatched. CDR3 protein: CASSFASGGSTDTQYF. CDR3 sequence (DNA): TGCGCCAGCAGCTTCGCCTCAGGGGGCTCGACAGATACGCAGTATTTT.

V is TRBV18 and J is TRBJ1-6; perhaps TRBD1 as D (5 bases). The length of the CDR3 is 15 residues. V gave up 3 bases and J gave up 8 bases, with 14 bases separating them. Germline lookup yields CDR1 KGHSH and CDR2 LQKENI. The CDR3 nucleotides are TGTGCCAGCTCACCGACGGTCGCCAGGGATTCACCCCTCCACTTT. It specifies CASSPTVARDSPLHF.